This is a list of T cell receptor beta chains from one sample in a study of PD-1 blockade in classical Hodgkin lymphoma. Repertoires were generated with immunoSEQ multiplex PCR, while TCRdb's copy carries only in-frame clones and drops some. The table records roughly 40,000 clones, 70% to 80% of them present only once. This material consisted of peripheral blood mononuclear cells (PBMCs), taken at baseline. These receptors all come from a human donor with classical Hodgkin lymphoma. Both conserved end residues are part of each CDR3. The D gene is left open where the match is weak.

>TRBJ2-2|17|TRBV5-6|-
CASSHFFEIPNTGELFF
>TRBJ2-7|16|TRBV4-2|TRBD2
CASSQDEGLATYEQYF
>TRBJ2-7|15|TRBV5-6|-
CASSRPDKSSYEQYF
>TRBJ2-7|17|TRBV4-3|TRBD2
CASSQDSGGGSSYEQYF
>TRBJ2-1|16|TRBV2|TRBD2
CASRISTSGGENEQFF
>TRBJ1-1|13|TRBV30|-
CAWSQGMNTEAFF
>TRBJ2-2|12|TRBV30|-
CAEGGFSGELFF
>TRBJ1-3|16|TRBV2|-
CASSEEARISGNTIYF
>TRBJ2-1|15|TRBV7-2|TRBD1
CASSLYGGTGDEQFF
>TRBJ1-1|13|TRBV7-2|TRBD1
CASSLAPGQGAFF
>TRBJ2-5|15|TRBV7-6|-
CASSLIKGVQETQYF
>TRBJ2-7|13|TRBV6-6|TRBD1
CASSYTGVSEQYF
>TRBJ2-5|17|TRBV5-6|TRBD2
CASSLNLRDYSLETQYF
>TRBJ2-7|15|TRBV10-3|TRBD1
CAISAGTVSSYEQYF
>TRBJ2-1|14|TRBV27|TRBD2
CASSILAGGNEQFF
>TRBJ2-5|17|TRBV4-1|TRBD2
CASSQVGDLAGGKTQYF
>TRBJ2-4|14|TRBV2|-
CASSEQSTGGIQYF
>TRBJ2-5|16|TRBV4-3|TRBD2
CASSQEGLAGQETQYF
>TRBJ2-7|16|TRBV11-2|TRBD1
CASSLAPDRALGEQYF
>TRBJ2-1|15|TRBV14|TRBD1
CASRITGQGANEQFF
>TRBJ1-6|15|TRBV27|TRBD1
CASSLSKQGNSPLHF
>TRBJ2-1|15|TRBV11-2|-
CASSLDTDRYNEQFF
>TRBJ1-1|13|TRBV4-3|-
CASSSGWNTEAFF
>TRBJ2-2|19|TRBV27|TRBD2
CASSSTLYPLAGEGGELFF
>TRBJ2-7|14|TRBV6-6|TRBD1
CASSYYGTGGEQYF
>TRBJ2-1|18|TRBV6-1|TRBD2
CASSEVLGTSGRYNEQFF
>TRBJ2-7|17|TRBV7-9|-
CASSSGRGAGLAYEQYF
>TRBJ1-1|17|TRBV5-5|TRBD1
CASSKGTGDRMNTEAFF
>TRBJ1-1|12|TRBV29-1|TRBD1
CSASQGGTEAFF
>TRBJ1-3|15|TRBV7-2|-
CASSRVPLRGNTIYF
>TRBJ1-1|15|TRBV13|-
CASSLGGAGYHEAFF
>TRBJ1-1|15|TRBV2|-
CASSEDGAGFDEAFF
>TRBJ1-1|13|TRBV9|-
CASSVGASSEAFF
>TRBJ1-2|19|TRBV28|-
CASSVSRRGGGLRGYGYTF
>TRBJ1-4|14|TRBV30|-
CAWSVGPGFEKLFF
>TRBJ2-1|13|TRBV7-6|TRBD1
CASSQGQGNEQFF
>TRBJ1-1|13|TRBV6-5|-
CASSYRGSPEAFF
>TRBJ2-7|15|TRBV5-6|-
CASSLGGGASYEQYF
>TRBJ2-3|12|TRBV2|-
CASHTGSDTQYF
>TRBJ1-2|15|TRBV9|TRBD1
CASSGQGIWNYGYTF
>TRBJ2-2|15|TRBV4-3|-
CASSQTGLTTGELFF